This is a list of T cell receptor beta chains from one sample in a study of spatial heterogeneity in lung cancer. TCRdb independently ran MiXCR on the 5' RACE reads; one entry per CDR3 protein. The table includes 85,000 to 100,000 distinct CDR3 sequences, roughly 19% detected once. Sequenced material: PBMCs, taken at follow-up. The source is a male donor with early-stage non-small cell lung cancer. Both conserved end residues are trimmed from each CDR3. Each record gives: J gene, D gene, V gene, CDR3 protein. The D gene is left open where the match is weak.

>TRBJ2-1|TRBD1|TRBV10-2
ASSESAGTGSYEQF
>TRBJ1-3|TRBD1|TRBV4-1
ASSQVVRGPATGNTIY
>TRBJ1-2|.|TRBV25-1
ASSDAQNYGYT
>TRBJ1-6|.|TRBV3-1
ASSQGVRASSYNSPLH
>TRBJ2-3|.|TRBV24-1
ATSEAGALDTQY
>TRBJ2-3|.|TRBV7-7
ASSSGIRRDTQY
>TRBJ2-4|.|TRBV2
ASSERVGKNIQY
>TRBJ2-2|TRBD1|TRBV6-6
ASRDREGTGELF
>TRBJ2-3|TRBD1|TRBV24-1
ATEGTGGADTQY
>TRBJ2-3|.|TRBV7-2
ASRNVARTDTQY
>TRBJ2-1|.|TRBV14
ASSQAGGNEQF
>TRBJ2-4|.|TRBV20-1
SAVGLTLAKNIQY
>TRBJ2-2|TRBD2|TRBV7-8
ASSILAGANTGELF
>TRBJ2-5|TRBD2|TRBV6-5
ASSGTSGGTLQETQY
>TRBJ2-7|.|TRBV7-2
ASSLAGSRNYEQY
>TRBJ2-7|.|TRBV12-3/TRBV12-4
ASSPNSYEQY
>TRBJ2-2|.|TRBV11-2
ASSRTDTGELF
>TRBJ1-3|TRBD1|TRBV29-1
SVVGLTGGNGNTIY
>TRBJ2-1|TRBD1|TRBV4-3
ASSPWTGDNEQF
>TRBJ1-1|TRBD1|TRBV4-1
ASSPSGTGGLAWVGEAF
>TRBJ2-1|TRBD1|TRBV2
ASSIQGAGNEQF
>TRBJ2-1|.|TRBV6-1
ASSGVRPSNYNEQF
>TRBJ1-6|TRBD1|TRBV30
AWSLGTVNSPLH
>TRBJ2-5|.|TRBV3-1
ASSRTPGETQY
>TRBJ1-1|.|TRBV18
ASSPPENLNTEAF
>TRBJ2-7|TRBD1|TRBV5-6
ASSTWDRPTYEQY
>TRBJ1-2|.|TRBV10-2
ASSDGNNYGYT
>TRBJ2-1|.|TRBV5-6
ASSLTVTSYNEQF
>TRBJ1-1|.|TRBV14
ASSRQNTEAF
>TRBJ1-1|TRBD1|TRBV6-5
ASSSRGLKAF
>TRBJ1-1|TRBD1|TRBV2
ASTLTGRTEAF
>TRBJ2-5|TRBD2|TRBV5-1
ASREGTSETQY
>TRBJ2-7|TRBD1|TRBV11-1
ASRSSTGQGKNEQY
>TRBJ1-5|.|TRBV20-1
SARVREDQPQH
>TRBJ1-1|TRBD1|TRBV20-1
SVTLTGTGVLAEAF
>TRBJ1-1|TRBD1|TRBV6-5
ASSLQGRWTEAF
>TRBJ2-5|.|TRBV7-2
ASLFVSGPQETQY
>TRBJ2-7|.|TRBV29-1
SVEDPGVSYEQY
>TRBJ1-1|.|TRBV4-3
ASSQDRDGNTEAF
>TRBJ2-3|.|TRBV7-2
ASSLNSPTGGTDTQY
>TRBJ1-2|.|TRBV7-2
ASSFGLGGRGYT
>TRBJ1-1|.|TRBV10-2
ASSRPNTEAF
>TRBJ2-1|TRBD2|TRBV30
AWGGLAGVEQF
>TRBJ1-1|.|TRBV7-8
ASSRTVYQGANTEAF
>TRBJ1-1|.|TRBV20-1
SARVGRVNTEAF
>TRBJ1-1|.|TRBV4-1
ASSQEREAF
>TRBJ2-3|TRBD2|TRBV7-2
ASSLIGGGRSDTQY
>TRBJ2-1|.|TRBV7-2
ASSLGGTWRNEQF
>TRBJ2-3|.|TRBV7-2
ASSSAGDTQY
>TRBJ2-3|.|TRBV4-3
ASSQLGGSTDTQY
>TRBJ2-2|.|TRBV5-1
ASSSQGGDTGELF
>TRBJ2-5|TRBD1|TRBV24-1
ATSEYDRGTQY
>TRBJ1-5|.|TRBV6-6
ASSYSVTDSLGNQPQH